What follows describes a single TCR beta chain. The sample is drawn from a study of blood T cell repertoires in COVID-19. In the study overall: Sites across the United States, Italy and Spain contributed samples from acute and convalescent COVID-19.

Clinical history reported by participants formed the basis on which cohorts were assigned. Original handling: Amplified reference gene primers provided the basis for estimating nucleated cell counts. TCRdb's copy holds only in-frame clones and misses some; the assay was immunoSEQ multiplex PCR. V, J and clone size reflect that table, while D and trimming were determined from the DNA. The sample holds around 480,000 clones; about 90% are singletons and the top ten take under 0.85%. CDR3 length equals 12 residues. Trimming took 3 bases from V and 7 from J; bases not matched to a gene: 5. Looked up from germline, CDR1 is DFQATT and CDR2 is SNEGSKA (reference sequence).

Specimen: PBMCs or T cells enriched from blood (not recorded which). V gene TRBV20-1 combines with J gene TRBJ1-2; TRBD1 agrees at 7 bases. The receptor was derived from a woman aged 18-29 years who had recovered from COVID-19. The CDR3 DNA reads TGCAGTGCTAGTGAGGCAGGGGGTGGCTACACCTTC. This gives the protein CSASEAGGGYTF.